This T cell receptor (beta chain) was observed in a study of blood T cell repertoires in COVID-19. For the study at large: Both acute and convalescent COVID-19 samples were obtained from the United States, Italy and Spain. T cells, B-cell-depleted T cells, or PBMCs provided the cDNA or gDNA that served as material.

Generated by immunoSEQ multiplex PCR, the TCRdb table keeps only in-frame clones and is missing some. The profile shows 360,000 or so clones, 89% of them singletons. The length of the CDR3 is 13 residues. Germline V gene data show CDR1 as SEHNR and CDR2 as FQNEAQ (reference sequence). Deletions cut 1 base from V and 6 bases from J, with 7 bases between. Those enrolled in Seattle joined during active infection and were followed longitudinally afterward. Sequences were obtained from peripheral blood. The chain couples TRBV7-9 to TRBJ1-5, with unresolved D. This clonotype originated in a woman aged 55-70 years with COVID-19, enrolled during active disease. In nucleotides, the CDR3 is TGTGCCAGCAGCTTAGGAGATGGTCAGCCCCAGCATTTT. Protein product: CASSLGDGQPQHF.